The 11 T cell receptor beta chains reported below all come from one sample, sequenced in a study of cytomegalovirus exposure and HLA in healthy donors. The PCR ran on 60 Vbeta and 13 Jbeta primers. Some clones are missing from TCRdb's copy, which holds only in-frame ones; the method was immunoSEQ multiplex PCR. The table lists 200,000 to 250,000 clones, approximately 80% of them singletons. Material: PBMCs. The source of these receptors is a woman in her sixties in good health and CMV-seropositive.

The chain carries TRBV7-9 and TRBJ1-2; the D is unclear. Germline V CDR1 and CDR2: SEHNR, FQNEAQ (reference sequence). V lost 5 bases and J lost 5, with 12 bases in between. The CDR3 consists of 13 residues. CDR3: CASSKAGLYGYTF. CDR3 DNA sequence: TGTGCCAGCAGCAAGGCAGGCTTATATGGCTACACCTTC.

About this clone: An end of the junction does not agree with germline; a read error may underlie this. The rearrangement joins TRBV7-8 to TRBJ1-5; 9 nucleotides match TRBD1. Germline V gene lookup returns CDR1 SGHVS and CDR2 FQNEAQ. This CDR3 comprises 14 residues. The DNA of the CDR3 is TGTGTCAGCAGCGTACAGGGGGCTGGTCAGCCCCAGCATTTT. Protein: CVSSVQGAGQPQHF.

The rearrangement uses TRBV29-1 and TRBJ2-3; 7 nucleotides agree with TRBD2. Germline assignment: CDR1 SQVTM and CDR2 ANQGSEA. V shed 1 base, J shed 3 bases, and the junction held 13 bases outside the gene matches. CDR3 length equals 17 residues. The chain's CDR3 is CSVEGPSSGGSTDTQYF. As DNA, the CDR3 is TGCAGCGTTGAAGGACCTTCCTCGGGAGGTAGTACAGATACGCAGTATTTT.

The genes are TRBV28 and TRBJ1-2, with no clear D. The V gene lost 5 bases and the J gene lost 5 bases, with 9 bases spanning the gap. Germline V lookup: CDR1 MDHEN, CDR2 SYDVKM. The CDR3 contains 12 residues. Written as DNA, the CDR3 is TGTGCCAGCAGTCCGACTCGGTATGGCTACACCTTC. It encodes CASSPTRYGYTF.

Here the CDR3 DNA reads TGTGCCAGCAGATGGACTAGCGGCGACAATGAGCAGTTCTTC. It translates to CASRWTSGDNEQFF. The chain carries TRBV2 and TRBJ2-1; TRBD2 aligns across 10 bases. The CDR3 is 14 residues long. Trimming took 6 bases from V and 5 from J; bases not matched to a gene: 4. CDR1 is SNHLY, CDR2 FYNNEI, per germline.

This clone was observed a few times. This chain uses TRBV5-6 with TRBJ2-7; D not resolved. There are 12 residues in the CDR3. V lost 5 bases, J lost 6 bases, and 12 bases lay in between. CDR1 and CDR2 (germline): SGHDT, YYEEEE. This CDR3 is CASSLAGLEQYF. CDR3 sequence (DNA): TGTGCCAGCAGTCTGGCTGGGCTCGAGCAGTACTTC.

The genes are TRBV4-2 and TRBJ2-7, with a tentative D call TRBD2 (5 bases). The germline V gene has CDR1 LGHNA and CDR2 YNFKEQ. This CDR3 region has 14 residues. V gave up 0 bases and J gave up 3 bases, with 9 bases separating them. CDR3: CASSQERRGYEQYF. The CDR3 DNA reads TGTGCCAGCAGCCAAGAGCGACGGGGCTACGAGCAGTACTTC.

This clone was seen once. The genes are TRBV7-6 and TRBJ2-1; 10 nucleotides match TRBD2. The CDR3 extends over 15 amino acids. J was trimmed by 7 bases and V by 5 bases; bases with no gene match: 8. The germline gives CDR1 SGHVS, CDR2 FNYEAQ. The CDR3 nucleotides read TGTGCCAGCAGCATAACTAGCGGGGTCTGGAATGAGCAGTTCTTC. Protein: CASSITSGVWNEQFF.

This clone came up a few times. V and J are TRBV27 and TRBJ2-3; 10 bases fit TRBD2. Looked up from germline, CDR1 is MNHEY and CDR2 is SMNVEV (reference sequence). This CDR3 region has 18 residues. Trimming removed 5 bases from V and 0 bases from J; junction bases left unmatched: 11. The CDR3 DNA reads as TGTGCCAGCAGTCCAACCAGGACTAGCGGTCTAAGCACAGATACGCAGTATTTT. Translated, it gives CASSPTRTSGLSTDTQYF.

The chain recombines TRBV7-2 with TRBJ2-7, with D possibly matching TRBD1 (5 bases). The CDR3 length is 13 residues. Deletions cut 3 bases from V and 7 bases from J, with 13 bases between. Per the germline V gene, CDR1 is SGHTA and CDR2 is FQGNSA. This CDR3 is CASSLQGLREQYF. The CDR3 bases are TGTGCCAGCAGCTTGCAGGGCCTGCGGGAGCAGTACTTC.

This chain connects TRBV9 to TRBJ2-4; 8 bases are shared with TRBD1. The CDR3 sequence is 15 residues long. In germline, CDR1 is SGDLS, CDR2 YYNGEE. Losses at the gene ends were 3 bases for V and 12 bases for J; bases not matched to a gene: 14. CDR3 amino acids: CASSDGQGPHLAQYF. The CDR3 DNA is TGTGCCAGCAGCGATGGACAGGGACCGCATCTGGCTCAGTACTTC.